This T cell receptor (beta chain) emerged from a study of cytomegalovirus exposure and HLA in healthy donors. Study-wide findings and caveats: A later analysis associated about 18,000 TCR beta sequences with HLA alleles at a 0.05 false discovery rate.

The PCR used 60 Vbeta and 13 Jbeta primers. The data were produced by immunoSEQ multiplex PCR, yet TCRdb's version contains in-frame clones alone and is incomplete. Of roughly 230,000 clones detected, about 88% appear once; the ten largest clones hold 0.24%. Comment on this clone: Its target is unknown.

The receptor's source is a girl aged 2-15 years in good health and CMV-seronegative. The source material was PBMCs.

DNA of the CDR3: TGTGCCAGCAGCCAAGTGGCGGAACAGGGTGATGGCTACACCTTC. Translated: CASSQVAEQGDGYTF. J is TRBJ1-2 and V is TRBV14, with a weak D call TRBD1 (6 bases). V lost 1 base, J lost 6 bases, and 15 bases lay in between. The CDR3 spans 15 residues. Looked up from germline, CDR1 is SGHDN and CDR2 is FVKESK.